This entry lists 10 T cell receptor beta chains sequenced from one sample in a study of patients and donors after allogeneic stem cell transplantation. TCRdb redid the calling of the RT-PCR reads with MiXCR, one entry per CDR3 protein. This table holds 70,000 or so distinct CDR3 sequences, about a quarter found once. The sequenced material came from blood, either unsorted or a sorted T cell fraction (not recorded which). These receptors originate from a human donor who was either an allogeneic HSCT recipient or a stem cell or donor lymphocyte infusion donor (not recorded which). It is not recorded whose cells these are; they may come from a transplant donor.

This clonotype was counted a few times. This sequence joins TRBV20-1 and TRBJ2-1; D is possibly TRBD2 (6 bases). This CDR3 has 14 amino acids. V lost 5 bases and J 0 bases, leaving 11 bases between the germline ends. Germline V gene data show CDR1 as DFQATT and CDR2 as SNEGSKA (reference sequence). The CDR3, as DNA: TGCAGTGCTGGGCGGGACCACTCCTACAATGAGCAGTTCTTC. It is translated as CSAGRDHSYNEQFF.

There are a few counts of this clonotype. The J gene is TRBJ2-1, the V gene TRBV2; 10 bases are a match to TRBD1. V shed 8 bases and J 6 bases; nucleotides not matched to a gene: 7. CDR1 is SNHLY and CDR2 is FYNNEI in the germline V gene. This CDR3 spans 14 amino acids. The CDR3 DNA sequence: TGTGCCAGCGAACCGGGACAGGGGATCAATGAGCAGTTCTTC. This translates into CASEPGQGINEQFF.

This clonotype has more than one count but fewer than ten. The chain links TRBV4-3 to TRBJ1-4, with 7 bases that match TRBD1. Germline V lookup: CDR1 LGHNA, CDR2 YSLEER. The V gene end was trimmed by 1 base and the J gene end by 5 bases; junction bases not matched to a gene: 4. This CDR3 is built from 15 residues. CDR3 in amino acids: CASSQVGRGNEKLFF. The DNA of the CDR3 is TGCGCCAGCAGCCAAGTTGGCAGGGGGAATGAAAAACTGTTTTTT.

This clonotype came up a few times. The DNA of the CDR3 is TGTGCCAGCAGCCCCCGGTTGACACAACGAAACTATGGCTACACCTTC. Its translation is CASSPRLTQRNYGYTF. The chain is built from TRBV6-5 and TRBJ1-2; D remains unclear. Trimming pared 6 bases from V and 2 bases from J, leaving 19 bases between. The length of the CDR3 is 16 residues. Germline CDR1 is MNHEY and CDR2 is SVGAGI.

This clonotype appeared a few times. J is TRBJ2-3 and V is TRBV29-1; possible D gene TRBD2, 6 bases. Per germline, CDR1 SQVTM and CDR2 ANQGSEA. The CDR3 is 14 amino acids. The V gene lost 4 bases and the J gene lost 3 bases, with 14 bases spanning the gap. DNA for the CDR3: TGCAGCGTTGCTGGAGGGTCCCCGACAGATACGCAGTATTTT. Encoded protein: CSVAGGSPTDTQYF.

This clonotype showed up just a few times. This rearrangement joins TRBV10-3 to TRBJ2-2; 9 nucleotides agree with TRBD2. With V trimmed by 11 bases and J by 4 bases, 2 bases remained unmatched. This CDR3 has 12 amino acids. Germline V gene lookup returns CDR1 ENHRY and CDR2 SYGVKD. The CDR3 reads CAAGLATGELFF. The CDR3 DNA reads as TGTGCCGCGGGACTAGCCACCGGGGAGCTGTTTTTT.

This chain uses TRBV10-3 with TRBJ2-4, with D tentatively TRBD2 (5 bases). V lost 10 bases and J lost 6, with 13 bases in between. The CDR3 has 12 amino acids. Per the germline V gene, CDR1 is ENHRY and CDR2 is SYGVKD. The CDR3: CATMGGRNIQYF. CDR3 nucleotides: TGTGCCACTATGGGCGGGCGAAACATTCAGTACTTC.

This clonotype was seen a few times. This chain links TRBV2 with TRBJ2-7; no firm D call. Germline assignment: CDR1 SNHLY and CDR2 FYNNEI. The V end was cut by 6 bases, the J end by 2 bases, with 11 bases between. CDR3 length: 13 amino acids. Written as DNA, the CDR3 is TGTGCCAGCAGCGTCGACCTAGCCTACGAGCAGTACTTC. This encodes CASSVDLAYEQYF. The variable domain in full, with the rest retrieved from reference TRBV2 and TRBJ2-7, is EPEVTQTPSHQVTQMGQEVILRCVPISNHLYFYWYRQILGQKVEFLVSFYNNEISEKSEIFDDQFSVERPDGSNFTLKIRSTKLEDSAMYFCASSVDLAYEQYFGPGTRLTVT.

This clonotype came up a few times. This sequence joins TRBV7-9 and TRBJ2-5; TRBD1 aligns across 8 bases. CDR1 and CDR2 from the germline V gene are SEHNR and FQNEAQ (reference sequence). V shed 4 bases, J shed 4 bases, and the junction held 17 bases outside the gene matches. The CDR3 spans 18 residues. The CDR3 nucleotides read TGTGCCAGCAGCTCCCGCAGGGGGAGGACAGGGCTCGGAGAGACCCAGTACTTC. Translation: CASSSRRGRTGLGETQYF.

This clonotype has a handful of counts. The chain employs TRBV7-2 and TRBJ1-1, with 8 nucleotides matching TRBD1. The CDR3 contains 16 residues. V was pared by 4 bases and J by 7 bases, with 14 bases of the junction left unmatched. The germline gives CDR1 SGHTA, CDR2 FQGNSA. The CDR3 DNA sequence: TGTGCCAGCAGCTCCGGGGGACAGGACGGGCTTGTTGAAGCTTTCTTT. Protein product: CASSSGGQDGLVEAFF.